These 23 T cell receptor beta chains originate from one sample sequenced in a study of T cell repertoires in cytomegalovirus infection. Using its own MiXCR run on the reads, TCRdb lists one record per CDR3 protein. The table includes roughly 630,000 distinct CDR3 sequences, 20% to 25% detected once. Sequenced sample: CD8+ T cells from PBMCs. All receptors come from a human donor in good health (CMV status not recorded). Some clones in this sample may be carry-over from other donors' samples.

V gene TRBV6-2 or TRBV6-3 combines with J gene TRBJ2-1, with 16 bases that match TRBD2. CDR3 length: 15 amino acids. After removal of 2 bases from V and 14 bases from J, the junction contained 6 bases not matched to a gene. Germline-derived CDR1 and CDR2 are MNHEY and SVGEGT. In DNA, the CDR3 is TGTGCCAGCAGTTACCCGGGACTAGCGGGGGGGCCGGAGTTCTTC. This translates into CASSYPGLAGGPEFF.

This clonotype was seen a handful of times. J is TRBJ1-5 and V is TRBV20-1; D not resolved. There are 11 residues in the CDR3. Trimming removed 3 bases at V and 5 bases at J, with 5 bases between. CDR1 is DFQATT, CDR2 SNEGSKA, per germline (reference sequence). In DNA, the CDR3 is TGCAGTGCTAGTGACGATCAGCCCCAGCATTTT. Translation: CSASDDQPQHF.

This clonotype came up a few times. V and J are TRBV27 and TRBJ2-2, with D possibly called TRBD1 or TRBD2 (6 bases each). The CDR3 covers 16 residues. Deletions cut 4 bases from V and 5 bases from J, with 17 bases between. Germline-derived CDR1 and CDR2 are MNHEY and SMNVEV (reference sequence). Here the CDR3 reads CASSSPRGRSTGELFF. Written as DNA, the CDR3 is TGTGCCAGCAGTTCCCCCCGGGGGCGCTCTACCGGGGAGCTGTTTTTT.

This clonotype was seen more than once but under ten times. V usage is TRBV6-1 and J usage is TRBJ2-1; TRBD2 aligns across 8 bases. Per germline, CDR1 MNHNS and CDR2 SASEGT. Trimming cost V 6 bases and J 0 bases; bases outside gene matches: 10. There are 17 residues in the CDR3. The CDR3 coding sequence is TGTGCCAGCAGCCTAGGGGCGGGGGGAAGCTCCTACAATGAGCAGTTCTTC. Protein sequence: CASSLGAGGSSYNEQFF.

The CDR3 sequence: CSVEGRGRELNTEAFF. CDR3 DNA: TGCAGCGTTGAAGGCAGGGGCAGGGAATTGAACACTGAAGCTTTCTTT. The chain uses TRBV29-1 and TRBJ1-1; maybe TRBD1 (6 bases). Germline CDR1 reads SQVTM; CDR2 reads ANQGSEA. V was clipped by 1 base and J by 0 bases, with 15 bases between them. The CDR3 is 16 amino acids.

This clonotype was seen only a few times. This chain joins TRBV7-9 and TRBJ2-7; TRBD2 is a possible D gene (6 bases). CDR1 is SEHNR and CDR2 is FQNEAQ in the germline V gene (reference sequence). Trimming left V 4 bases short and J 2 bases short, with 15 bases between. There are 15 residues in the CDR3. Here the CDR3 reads CASSSPIAETYEQYF. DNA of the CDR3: TGTGCCAGCAGCTCCCCGATAGCGGAGACCTACGAGCAGTACTTC. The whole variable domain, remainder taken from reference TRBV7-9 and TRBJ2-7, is DTGVSQNPRHKITKRGQNVTFRCDPISEHNRLYWYRQTLGQGPEFLTYFQNEAQLEKSRLLSDRFSAERPKGSFSTLEIQRTEQGDSAMYLCASSSPIAETYEQYFGPGTRLTVT.

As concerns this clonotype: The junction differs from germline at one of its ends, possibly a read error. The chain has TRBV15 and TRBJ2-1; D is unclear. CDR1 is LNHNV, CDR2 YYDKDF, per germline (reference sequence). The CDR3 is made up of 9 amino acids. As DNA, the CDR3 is TGTGCCACCAGCAGAGAAAAGGCCTTC. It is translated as CATSREKAF.

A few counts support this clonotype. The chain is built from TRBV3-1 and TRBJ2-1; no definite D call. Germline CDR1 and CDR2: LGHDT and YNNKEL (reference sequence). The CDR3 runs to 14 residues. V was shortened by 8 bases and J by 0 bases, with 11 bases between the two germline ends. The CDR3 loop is CASGDTFSYNEQFF. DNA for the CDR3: TGTGCCAGCGGTGACACCTTCTCCTACAATGAGCAGTTCTTC.

The CDR3 DNA is TGTGCCAGCAGCTTTAGAGACAGGCTGGATGAAAAACTGTTTTTT. Translating gives CASSFRDRLDEKLFF. The J gene is TRBJ1-4, the V gene TRBV7-9; D may be TRBD1 (6 bases). The CDR3 loop spans 15 amino acids. V was shortened by 3 bases and J by 6 bases, with 14 bases between the two germline ends. Per the germline V gene, CDR1 is SEHNR and CDR2 is FQNEAQ (reference sequence).

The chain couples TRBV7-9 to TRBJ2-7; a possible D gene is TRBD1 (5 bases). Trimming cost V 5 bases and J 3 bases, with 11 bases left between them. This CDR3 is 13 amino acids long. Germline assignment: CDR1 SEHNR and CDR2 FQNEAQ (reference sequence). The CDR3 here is CASSTKGRYEQYV. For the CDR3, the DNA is TGTGCCAGCAGCACCAAGGGGCGCTACGAGCAGTACGTC.

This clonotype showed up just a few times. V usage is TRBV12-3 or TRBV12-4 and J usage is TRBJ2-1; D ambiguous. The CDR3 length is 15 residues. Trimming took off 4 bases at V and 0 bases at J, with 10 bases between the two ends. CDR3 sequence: CASSWTASSYNEQFF. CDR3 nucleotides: TGTGCCAGCAGTTGGACGGCCAGCTCCTACAATGAGCAGTTCTTC.

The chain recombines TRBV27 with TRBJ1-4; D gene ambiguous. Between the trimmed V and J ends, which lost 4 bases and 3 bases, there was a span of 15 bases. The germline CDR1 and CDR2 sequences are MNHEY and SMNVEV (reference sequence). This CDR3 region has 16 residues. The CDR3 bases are TGTGCCAGCAGTTCGAGCCGTGACGGACCTAATGAAAAACTGTTTTTT. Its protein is CASSSSRDGPNEKLFF.

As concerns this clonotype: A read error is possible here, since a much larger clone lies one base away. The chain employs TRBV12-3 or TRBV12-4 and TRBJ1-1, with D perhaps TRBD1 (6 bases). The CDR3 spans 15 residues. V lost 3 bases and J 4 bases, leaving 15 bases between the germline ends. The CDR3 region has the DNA TGTGCCAGCAGTTTGAGGGTCAGGGGTGGCACTGAAGCTTTCTTT. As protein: CASSLRVRGGTEAFF.

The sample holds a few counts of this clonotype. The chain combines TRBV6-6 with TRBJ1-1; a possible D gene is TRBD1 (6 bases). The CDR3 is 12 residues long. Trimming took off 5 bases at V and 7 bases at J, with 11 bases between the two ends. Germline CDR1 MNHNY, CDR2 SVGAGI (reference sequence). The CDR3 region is CASSGQRNEAFF. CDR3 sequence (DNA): TGTGCCAGCAGTGGACAGCGGAATGAAGCTTTCTTT.

The CDR3 coding sequence is TGTGCCAGCAGCTGGGGGCAAGAGCTGGGCAATCAGCCCCAGCATTTT. This encodes CASSWGQELGNQPQHF. The chain recombines TRBV5-5 with TRBJ1-5; tentatively, D is TRBD1 (6 bases). V lost 3 bases, J lost 2 bases, and 15 bases lay in between. Per germline, CDR1 SGHKS and CDR2 YYEKEE (reference sequence). The CDR3 runs to 16 residues.

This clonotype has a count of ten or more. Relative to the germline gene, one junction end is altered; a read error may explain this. The CDR3 coding sequence is TGTGCCAGCAGCCAGACAGGGAACACTGAAGCTTTCTTT. Encoded protein: CASSQTGNTEAFF. The gene calls are TRBV4-1 and TRBJ1-1; D may be TRBD1 (6 bases). This CDR3 is built from 13 residues. Germline V CDR1 and CDR2: MGHRA, YSYEKL.

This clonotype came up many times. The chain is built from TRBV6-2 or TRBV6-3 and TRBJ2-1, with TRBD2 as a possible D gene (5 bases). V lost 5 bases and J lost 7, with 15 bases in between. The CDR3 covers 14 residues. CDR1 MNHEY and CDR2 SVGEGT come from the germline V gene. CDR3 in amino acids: CASSDGGYTNEQFF. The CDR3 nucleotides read TGTGCCAGCAGTGATGGAGGTTACACGAATGAGCAGTTCTTC.

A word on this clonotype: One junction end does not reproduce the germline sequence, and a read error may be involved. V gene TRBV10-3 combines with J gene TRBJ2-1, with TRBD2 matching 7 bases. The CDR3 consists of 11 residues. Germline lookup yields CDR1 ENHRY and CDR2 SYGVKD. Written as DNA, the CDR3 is TGTGCCGTCGGGAGGAACAATGGGCAGTTCTTC. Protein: CAVGRNNGQFF.

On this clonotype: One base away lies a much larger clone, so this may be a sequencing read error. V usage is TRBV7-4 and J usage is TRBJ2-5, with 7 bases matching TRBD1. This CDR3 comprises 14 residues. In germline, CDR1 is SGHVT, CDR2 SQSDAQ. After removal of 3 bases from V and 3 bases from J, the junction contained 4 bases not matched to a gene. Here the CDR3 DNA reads TGTGCCAGCAGCTTCACAGGGGACAAAGAGACCCAGTACTTC. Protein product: CASSFTGDKETQYF.

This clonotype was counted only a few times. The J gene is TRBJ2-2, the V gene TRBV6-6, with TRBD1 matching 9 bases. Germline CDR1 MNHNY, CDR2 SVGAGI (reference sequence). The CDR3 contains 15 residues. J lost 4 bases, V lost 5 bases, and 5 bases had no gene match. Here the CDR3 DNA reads TGTGCCAGCAGTGTGGACAGGGGAAGCACCGGGGAGCTGTTTTTT. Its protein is CASSVDRGSTGELFF.

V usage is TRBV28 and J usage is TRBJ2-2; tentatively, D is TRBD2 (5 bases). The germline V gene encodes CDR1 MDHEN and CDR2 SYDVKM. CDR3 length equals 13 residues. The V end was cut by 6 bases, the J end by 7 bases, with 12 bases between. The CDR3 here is CASSWVEGGELFF. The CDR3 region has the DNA TGTGCCAGCAGCTGGGTTGAGGGCGGGGAGCTGTTTTTT.

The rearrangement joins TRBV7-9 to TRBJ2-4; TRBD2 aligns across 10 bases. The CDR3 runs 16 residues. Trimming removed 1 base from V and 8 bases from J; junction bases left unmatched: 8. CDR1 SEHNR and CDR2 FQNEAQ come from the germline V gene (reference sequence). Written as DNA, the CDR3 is TGTGCCAGCAGCTTAGTGACAGCGGGGGGGCCGGACATTCAGTACTTC. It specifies CASSLVTAGGPDIQYF.

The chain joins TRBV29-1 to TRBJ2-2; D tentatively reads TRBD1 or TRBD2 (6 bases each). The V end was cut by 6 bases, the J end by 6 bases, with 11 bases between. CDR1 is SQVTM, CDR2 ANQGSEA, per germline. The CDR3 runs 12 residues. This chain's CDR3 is CSVPGASGELFF. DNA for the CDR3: TGCAGCGTCCCGGGGGCGTCCGGGGAGCTGTTTTTT.